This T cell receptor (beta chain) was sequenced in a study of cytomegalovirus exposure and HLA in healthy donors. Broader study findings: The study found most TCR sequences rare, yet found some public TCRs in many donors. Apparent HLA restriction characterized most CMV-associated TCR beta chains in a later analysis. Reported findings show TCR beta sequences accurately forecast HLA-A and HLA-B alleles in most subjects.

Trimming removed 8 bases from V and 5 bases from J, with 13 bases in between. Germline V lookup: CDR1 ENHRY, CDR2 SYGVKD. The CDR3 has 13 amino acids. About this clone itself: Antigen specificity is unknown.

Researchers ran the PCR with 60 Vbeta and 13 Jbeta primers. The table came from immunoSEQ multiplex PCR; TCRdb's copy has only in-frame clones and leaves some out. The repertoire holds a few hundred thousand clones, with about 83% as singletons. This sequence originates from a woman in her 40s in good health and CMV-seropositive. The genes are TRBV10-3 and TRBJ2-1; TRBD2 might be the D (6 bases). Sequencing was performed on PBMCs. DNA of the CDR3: TGTGCCATCGGGACTCTAGAGAACAATGAGCAGTTCTTC. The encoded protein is CAIGTLENNEQFF.